Listed here is a single T cell receptor beta chain. What it recognizes is unknown. The sample belongs to a study of OX40 agonist ivuxolimab in advanced cancers. Across the study: Intravenous ivuxolimab at 0.01 to 10 mg/kg was given to patients every 2 weeks.

The repertoire was sequenced with immunoSEQ multiplex PCR; TCRdb's copy has only in-frame clones and lacks some. This table has about 76,000 clones, over 80% appearing once. Study conclusions and caveats: Certain nonresponders likewise exhibited a low normalized T-cell clonal expansion.

The study sampled blood at baseline, cycle 4 day 1, and cycle 7 day 1. V shed 3 bases and J shed 0 bases, with 11 bases lying between them. The CDR3 has 14 amino acids. Germline assignment: CDR1 SQVTM and CDR2 ANQGSEA. The sequences come from CD4+ or CD8+ T cells sorted from blood, collected in a trial of the OX40 agonist ivuxolimab. The chain couples TRBV29-1 to TRBJ2-5, with unresolved D. The receptor was derived from an adult with an advanced solid tumor such as melanoma, head and neck, liver or kidney cancer. The CDR3 region has the DNA TGCAGCGTTGACCTCCCTCCGTACCAAGAGACCCAGTACTTC. Translated, it gives CSVDLPPYQETQYF.